This T cell receptor beta chain was sequenced in a study of breast tumors, draining lymph nodes, adjacent tissues. Study findings and constraints: Most tumor T cells seemingly derive from lymph node, then expand in tumor. Tumor T cell lymph node origin was a supported hypothesis, not proven.

Breast cancer patients provided tissue from their axillary draining lymph nodes. Of note for this clonotype: Its cognate antigen is unknown. One base away lies a much larger clone, so this may be a sequencing read error.

The CDR3 covers 13 residues. The V and J ends lost 8 bases and 3 bases respectively, with 11 bases between them. The V gene's germline CDR1 is MNHEY and CDR2 SVGEGT. TCRdb redid the calling of the multiplex PCR reads with MiXCR, one entry per CDR3 protein. The repertoire holds about 300,000 distinct CDR3 sequences, with around 30% as singletons. This receptor was identified in a female donor with breast cancer. Some clones in this sample may be carry-over from other donors' samples. The chain is built from TRBV6-2 or TRBV6-3 and TRBJ1-5, with D uncertain. The sample was axillary lymph node tissue. Here the CDR3 DNA reads TGTGCCAGCGGAAGGGAATCCAATCAGCCCCAGCATTTT. Protein product: CASGRESNQPQHF.